This T cell receptor (beta chain) was recovered during a study of blood T cell repertoires in COVID-19 (TCRdb year 2020). Regarding the research as a whole: For ImmuneRACE Cohort 3, a participant was defined as recovered based on two consecutive negative NP/OP PCR tests, clearance by a healthcare professional, or resolution of symptoms. The sample metadata nearly always contained a de-identified subject ID, COVID-19 status, age in years and sex. Collaborator samples came from the United States, Italy and Spain and covered acute and convalescent phases of COVID-19. Where available, HLA class I and class II types were taken from metadata supplied by the sample provider and were not determined by assay-based typing. Samples were obtained from the ongoing ImmuneRACE study (first 160 participants) and from roughly 1,300 subjects provided by 6 global collaborators. The prospective study material was composed of cDNA or gDNA derived from T cells, B-cell-depleted T cells, or PBMCs. The repertoires were released in a freely available public database intended as a resource for research on the immune response to SARS-CoV-2. Deeply sampled blood TCRbeta repertoires from subjects exposed to, actively infected with, or recovered from COVID-19 were included in the dataset.

The immunoSEQ Assay, a bias-controlled multiplex PCR, was used to amplify TCRbeta CDR3 regions from genomic DNA. The study's processing was this. The number of nucleated cells in each sample was estimated by amplification of reference gene primers within the assay. To quantify the absolute abundance of each unique TCRbeta CDR3 rearrangement, sequence reads were collapsed and filtered. For each sample, productive Simpson clonality was calculated as the square root of Simpson's diversity index over productive rearrangements. TCRdb's version of the immuneACCESS table is confined to in-frame rearrangements and falls short of the full clone set. An unresolved V gene accounts for under half of the shortfall where checked; the remainder is of unknown origin. V, J and clone size were drawn from that table, and D and trimming were deduced from the DNA. The sample table holds under 300,000 clones, of which 88% were seen once. The top ten hold approximately 2% of the sample.

Enrolling through a virtual design, the prospective study's participants ranged in age from roughly 18 to 90 years and lived across roughly 23 United States geographic areas. To assign participants to cohorts, the prospective study relied on clinical history that participants themselves reported in a screening survey and a study questionnaire. Mobile phlebotomists in the prospective study collected whole blood, serum and a nasopharyngeal or oropharyngeal swab from every participant. Additional blood draws and questionnaires over an approximately two-month period could optionally be provided by prospective study participants. Prospective study blood samples were shipped either frozen or at room temperature before DNA extraction. Concerning this clone itself: This receptor's antigen is unknown. No clone much larger than this one lies a single base away; base qualities are absent.

Results the study describes overall, beyond this receptor: The quantity of clinical and demographic metadata differed by source and by participant and was supplied without curation.

V lost 8 bases and J lost 0 bases, and the count of bases not matched to a germline gene is 3. The germline V gene supplies CDR1 SNHLY and CDR2 FYNNEI. Reading from cysteine to phenylalanine, the CDR3 counts 13 amino acids. This entry keeps only the CDR3 DNA: 39 bases, framed from base 1. Sample: PBMCs or T cells enriched from blood (not recorded which). This TCR came from a woman in her fifties or sixties in a cohort exposed to, infected with or recovered from COVID-19 (not recorded which). The chain employs TRBV2 and TRBJ2-7, with TRBD2 identical over 8 junction bases. The DNA is as follows: TGTGCCAGCTCACTAGCGGCCTCCTACGAGCAGTACTTC. Translated, this is CASSLAASYEQYF.